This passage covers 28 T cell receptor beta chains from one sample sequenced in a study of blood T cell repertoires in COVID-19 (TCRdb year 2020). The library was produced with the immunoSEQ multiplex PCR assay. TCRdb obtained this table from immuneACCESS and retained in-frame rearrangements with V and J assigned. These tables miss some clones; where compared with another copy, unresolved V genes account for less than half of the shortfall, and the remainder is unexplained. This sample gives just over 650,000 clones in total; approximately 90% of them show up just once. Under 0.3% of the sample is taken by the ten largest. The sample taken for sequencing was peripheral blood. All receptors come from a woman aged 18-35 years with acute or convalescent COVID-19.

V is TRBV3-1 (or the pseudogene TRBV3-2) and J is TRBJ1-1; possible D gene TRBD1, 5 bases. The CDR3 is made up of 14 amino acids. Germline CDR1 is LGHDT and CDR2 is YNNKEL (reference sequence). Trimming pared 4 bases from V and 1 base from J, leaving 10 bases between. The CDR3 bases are TGTGCCAGCAGCCCCCGGACACCGAACACTGAAGCTTTCTTT. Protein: CASSPRTPNTEAFF.

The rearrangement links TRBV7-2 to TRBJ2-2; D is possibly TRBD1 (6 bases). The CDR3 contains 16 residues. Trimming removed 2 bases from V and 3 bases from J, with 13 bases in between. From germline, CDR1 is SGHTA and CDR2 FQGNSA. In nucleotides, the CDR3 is TGTGCCAGCAGCTTATTCAAACAGGGATACACCGGGGAGCTGTTTTTT. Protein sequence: CASSLFKQGYTGELFF.

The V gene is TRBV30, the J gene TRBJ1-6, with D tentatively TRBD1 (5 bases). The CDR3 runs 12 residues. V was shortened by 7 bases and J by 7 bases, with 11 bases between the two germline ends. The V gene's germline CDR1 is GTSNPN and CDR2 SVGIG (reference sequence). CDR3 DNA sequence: TGTGCCTCAGACAGAACCAATTCACCCCTCCACTTT. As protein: CASDRTNSPLHF.

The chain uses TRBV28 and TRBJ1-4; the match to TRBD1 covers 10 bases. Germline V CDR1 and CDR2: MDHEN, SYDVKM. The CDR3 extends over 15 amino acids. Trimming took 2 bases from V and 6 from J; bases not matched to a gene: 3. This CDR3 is CASSLVGTGDEKLFF. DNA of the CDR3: TGTGCCAGCAGTTTAGTCGGGACAGGGGATGAAAAACTGTTTTTT.

DNA of the CDR3: TGTGCCAGCAGTGACGGTGAGGGACAGAACTCTGGGGCCAACGTCCTGACTTTC. Its translation: CASSDGEGQNSGANVLTF. The rearrangement joins TRBV6-4 to TRBJ2-6; 7 bases agree with TRBD1. The ends lost 2 bases at V and 0 bases at J; junction bases unmatched: 7. This CDR3 is 18 amino acids long. Per the germline V gene, CDR1 is MRHNA and CDR2 is SNTAGT.

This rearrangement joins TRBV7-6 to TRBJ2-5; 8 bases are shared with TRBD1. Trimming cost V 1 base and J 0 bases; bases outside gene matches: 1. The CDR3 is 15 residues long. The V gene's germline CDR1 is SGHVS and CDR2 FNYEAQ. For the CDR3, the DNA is TGTGCCAGCAGCTTAGTGGACAGGGACCAAGAGACCCAGTACTTC. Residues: CASSLVDRDQETQYF.

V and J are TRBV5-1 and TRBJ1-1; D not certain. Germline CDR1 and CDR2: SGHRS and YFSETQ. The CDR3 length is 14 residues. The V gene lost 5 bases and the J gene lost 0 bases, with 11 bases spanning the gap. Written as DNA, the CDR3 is TGCGCCAGCAGTTCCAGTGGCATGAACACTGAAGCTTTCTTT. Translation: CASSSSGMNTEAFF. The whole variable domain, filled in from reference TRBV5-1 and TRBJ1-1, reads KAGVTQTPRYLIKTRGQQVTLSCSPISGHRSVSWYQQTPGQGLQFLFEYFSETQRNKGNFPGRFSGRQFSNSRSEMNVSTLELGDSALYLCASSSSGMNTEAFFGQGTRLTVV.

CDR3 in amino acids: CASSFPGYGTGELFF. In DNA form, the CDR3 reads TGTGCCAGCAGTTTCCCAGGGTACGGAACCGGGGAGCTGTTTTTT. The J gene is TRBJ2-2, the V gene TRBV28; a weak D match, TRBD1 (5 bases). V shed 3 bases and J shed 5 bases, with 13 bases lying between them. Looked up from germline, CDR1 is MDHEN and CDR2 is SYDVKM. The CDR3 runs 15 residues.

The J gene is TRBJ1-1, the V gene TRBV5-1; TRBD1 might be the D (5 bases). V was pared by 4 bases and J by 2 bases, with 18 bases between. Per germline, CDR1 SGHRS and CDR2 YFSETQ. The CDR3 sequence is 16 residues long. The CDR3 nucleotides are TGCGCCAGCAGCCCCGGCGGGACGGCGTCCAACACTGAAGCTTTCTTT. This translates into CASSPGGTASNTEAFF.

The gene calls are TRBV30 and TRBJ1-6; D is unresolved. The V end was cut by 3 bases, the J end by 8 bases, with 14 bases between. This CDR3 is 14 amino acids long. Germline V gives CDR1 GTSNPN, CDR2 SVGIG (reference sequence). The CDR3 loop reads CAWRVDLLDSPLHF. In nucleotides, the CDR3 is TGTGCCTGGAGGGTAGACCTACTAGATTCACCCCTCCACTTT.

The chain's CDR3 is CASSLPHRLNTEAFF. The CDR3 DNA reads as TGTGCCAGCAGTTTACCCCACAGACTGAACACTGAAGCTTTCTTT. The chain has TRBV28 and TRBJ1-1; D ambiguous. With 2 bases removed from V and 0 bases from J, the gap between germline ends came to 10 bases. Germline CDR1 MDHEN, CDR2 SYDVKM. The CDR3 runs to 15 residues.

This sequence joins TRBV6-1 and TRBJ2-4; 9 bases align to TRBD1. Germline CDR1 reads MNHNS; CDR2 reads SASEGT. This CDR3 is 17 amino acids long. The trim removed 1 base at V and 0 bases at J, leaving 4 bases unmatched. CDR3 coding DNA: TGTGCCAGCAGTGAAGGTGGGACAGGGCTAGCCAAAAACATTCAGTACTTC. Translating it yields CASSEGGTGLAKNIQYF.

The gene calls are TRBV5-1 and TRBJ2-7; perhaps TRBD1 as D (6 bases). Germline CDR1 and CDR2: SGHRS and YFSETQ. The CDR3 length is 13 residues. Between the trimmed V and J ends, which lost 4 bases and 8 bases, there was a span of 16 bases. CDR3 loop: CASSPLPGEKQYF. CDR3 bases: TGCGCCAGCAGCCCCCTCCCAGGGGAAAAGCAGTACTTC. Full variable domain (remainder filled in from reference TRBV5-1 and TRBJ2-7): KAGVTQTPRYLIKTRGQQVTLSCSPISGHRSVSWYQQTPGQGLQFLFEYFSETQRNKGNFPGRFSGRQFSNSRSEMNVSTLELGDSALYLCASSPLPGEKQYFGPGTRLTVT.

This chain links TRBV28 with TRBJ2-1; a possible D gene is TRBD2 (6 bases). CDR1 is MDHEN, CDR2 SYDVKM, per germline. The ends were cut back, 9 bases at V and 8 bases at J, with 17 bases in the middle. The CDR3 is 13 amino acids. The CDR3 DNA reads TGTGCCAGTGGGGGGTCCCCTGTGTATGAGCAGTTCTTC. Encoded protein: CASGGSPVYEQFF.

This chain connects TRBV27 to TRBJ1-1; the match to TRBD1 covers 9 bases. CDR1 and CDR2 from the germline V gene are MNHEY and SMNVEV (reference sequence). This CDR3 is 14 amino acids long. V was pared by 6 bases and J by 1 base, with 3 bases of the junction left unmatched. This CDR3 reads CASRRQGENTEAFF. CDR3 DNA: TGTGCCAGCAGAAGACAGGGGGAGAACACTGAAGCTTTCTTT.

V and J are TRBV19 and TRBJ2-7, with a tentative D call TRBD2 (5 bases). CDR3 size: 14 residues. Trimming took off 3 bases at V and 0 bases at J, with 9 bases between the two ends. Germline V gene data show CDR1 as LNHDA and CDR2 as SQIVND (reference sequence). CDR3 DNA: TGTGCCAGTAGTATTTCGGGGTACTCCTACGAGCAGTACTTC. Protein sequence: CASSISGYSYEQYF.

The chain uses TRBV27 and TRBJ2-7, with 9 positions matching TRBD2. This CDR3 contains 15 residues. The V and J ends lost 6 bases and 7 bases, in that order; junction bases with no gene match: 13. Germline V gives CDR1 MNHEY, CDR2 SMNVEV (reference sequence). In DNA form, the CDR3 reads TGTGCCAGCAGCCACACGTCTAGCGGGATATCGGAGCAGTACTTC. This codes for CASSHTSSGISEQYF.

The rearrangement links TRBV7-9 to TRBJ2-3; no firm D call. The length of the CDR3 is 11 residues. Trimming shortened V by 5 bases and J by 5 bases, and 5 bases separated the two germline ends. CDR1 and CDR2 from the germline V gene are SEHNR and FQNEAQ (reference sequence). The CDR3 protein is CASSRKDTQYF. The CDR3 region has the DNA TGTGCCAGCAGCCGTAAAGATACGCAGTATTTT.

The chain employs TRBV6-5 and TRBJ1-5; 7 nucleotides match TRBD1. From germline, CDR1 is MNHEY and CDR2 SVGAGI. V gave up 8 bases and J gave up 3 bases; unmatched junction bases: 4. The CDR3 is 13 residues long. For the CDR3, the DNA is TGTGCCAGCTCCAGGGGGGTCAATCAGCCCCAGCATTTT. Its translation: CASSRGVNQPQHF.

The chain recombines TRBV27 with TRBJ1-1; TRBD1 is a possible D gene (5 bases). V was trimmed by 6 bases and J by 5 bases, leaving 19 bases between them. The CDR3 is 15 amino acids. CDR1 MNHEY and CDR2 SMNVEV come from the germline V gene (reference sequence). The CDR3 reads CASRSSKQVYTEAFF. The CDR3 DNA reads TGTGCCAGCAGATCTTCGAAACAGGTATATACTGAAGCTTTCTTT.

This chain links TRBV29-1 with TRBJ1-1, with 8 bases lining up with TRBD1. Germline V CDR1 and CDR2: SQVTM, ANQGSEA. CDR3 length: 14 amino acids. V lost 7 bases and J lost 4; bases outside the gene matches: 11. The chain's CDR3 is CSAQVRGRVTEAFF. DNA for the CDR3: TGCAGCGCCCAGGTCAGGGGGCGAGTCACTGAAGCTTTCTTT.

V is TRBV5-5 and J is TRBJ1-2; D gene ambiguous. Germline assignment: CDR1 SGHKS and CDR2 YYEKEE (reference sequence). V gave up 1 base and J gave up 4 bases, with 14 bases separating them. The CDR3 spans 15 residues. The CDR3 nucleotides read TGTGCCAGCAGCTTGTCGCGCAGGTCCGCCTATGGCTACACCTTC. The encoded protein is CASSLSRRSAYGYTF.

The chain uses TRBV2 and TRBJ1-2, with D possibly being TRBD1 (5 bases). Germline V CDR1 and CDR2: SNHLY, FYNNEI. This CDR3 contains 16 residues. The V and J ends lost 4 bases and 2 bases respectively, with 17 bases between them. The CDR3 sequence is CASSGSRAAGNYGYTF. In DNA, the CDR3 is TGTGCCAGCAGTGGCAGCAGGGCGGCCGGGAACTATGGCTACACCTTC.

The CDR3 nucleotides are TGTGCCAGCCGAGACAGGGGGCTTAATGAAAAACTGTTTTTT. Translating it yields CASRDRGLNEKLFF. The chain carries TRBV27 and TRBJ1-4, with 10 bases fitting TRBD1. In germline, CDR1 is MNHEY, CDR2 SMNVEV (reference sequence). The CDR3 loop spans 14 amino acids. V shed 8 bases, J shed 4 bases, and the junction held 4 bases outside the gene matches.

CDR3 sequence reads: CASGWGQGSEQFF. As DNA, the CDR3 is TGTGCTAGTGGTTGGGGACAGGGCAGTGAGCAGTTCTTC. This chain uses TRBV12-5 with TRBJ2-1, with 9 nucleotides matching TRBD1. CDR1 is LGHNT and CDR2 is FRNRAP in the germline V gene. The CDR3 has 13 amino acids. The V segment lost 4 bases and the J segment 9 bases; nucleotides outside the gene matches: 4.

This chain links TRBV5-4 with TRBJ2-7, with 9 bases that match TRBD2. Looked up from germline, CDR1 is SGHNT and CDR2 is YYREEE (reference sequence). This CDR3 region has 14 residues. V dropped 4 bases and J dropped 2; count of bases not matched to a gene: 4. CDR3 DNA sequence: TGTGCCAGCAGCAAAGCGGGGGGCACCTACGAGCAGTACTTC. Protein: CASSKAGGTYEQYF.

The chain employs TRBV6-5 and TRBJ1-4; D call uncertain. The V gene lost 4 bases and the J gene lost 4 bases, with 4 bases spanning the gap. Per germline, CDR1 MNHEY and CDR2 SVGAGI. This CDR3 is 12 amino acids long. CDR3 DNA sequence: TGTGCCAGCAGTTCGGGTAATGAAAAACTGTTTTTT. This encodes CASSSGNEKLFF.

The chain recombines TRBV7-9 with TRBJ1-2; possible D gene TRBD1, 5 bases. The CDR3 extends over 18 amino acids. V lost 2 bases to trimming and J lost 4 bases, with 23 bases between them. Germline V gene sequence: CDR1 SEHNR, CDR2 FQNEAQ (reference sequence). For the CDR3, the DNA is TGTGCCAGCAGCTTAACTCCTAGGGGCCGCGTGGTTCTCTATGGCTACACCTTC. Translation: CASSLTPRGRVVLYGYTF.